This is a list of T cell receptor beta chains from one sample in a study of T cell responses to AZD1222 COVID-19 vaccine. Here immunoSEQ multiplex PCR was the method, and the copy in TCRdb shows in-frame clones only, minus some. The sample carries roughly 120,000 clones, 80% to 95% recorded once. Sequencing was performed on peripheral blood, taken 28 days after the second AZD1222 dose. These TCRs come from an adult who received the AZD1222 COVID-19 vaccine. Both conserved end residues are part of each CDR3. Fields, in order: clone size, D gene, V gene, J gene, CDR3 protein, CDR3 DNA. D genes are given only for firm matches. Size tells how often a clone was seen (once, few, many) or the class of an expanded clone, and some rows leave it out.

-,TRBD1,TRBV6-8,TRBJ2-3,CASRRTGVTDTQYF,TGTGCCAGCAGGCGGACAGGGGTGACAGATACGCAGTATTTT
medium-sized,TRBD1,TRBV27,TRBJ1-2,CASSIQGANYGYTF,TGTGCCAGCAGTATACAGGGGGCGAACTATGGCTACACCTTC
-,-,TRBV7-2,TRBJ1-3,CASSFHGRGNTIYF,TGTGCCAGCAGCTTCCACGGACGTGGAAACACCATATATTTT
-,-,TRBV7-2,TRBJ2-1,CASSLSVDTYNEQFF,TGTGCCAGCAGCTTATCCGTGGATACCTACAATGAGCAGTTCTTC
-,-,TRBV3-1/TRBV3-2,TRBJ2-7,CASSPRTAGEQYF,TGTGCCAGCAGCCCGAGGACTGCCGGCGAGCAGTACTTC
-,TRBD2,TRBV3-1/TRBV3-2,TRBJ2-3,CASSQSSGSTDTQYF,TGTGCCAGCAGCCAATCTAGCGGCAGCACAGATACGCAGTATTTT
once,-,TRBV5-1,TRBJ2-2,CASSLGQNTGELFF,TGCGCCAGCAGCTTGGGACAGAACACCGGGGAGCTGTTTTTT
few,-,TRBV7-8,TRBJ2-7,CASSLIEGEQYF,TGTGCCAGCAGCTTAATTGAGGGGGAGCAGTACTTC
-,-,TRBV7-9,TRBJ1-1,CASSLTNGDAFF,TGTGCCAGCAGCTTAACAAATGGTGACGCTTTCTTT
-,TRBD1,TRBV7-9,TRBJ1-5,CASSIDRGNQPQHF,TGTGCCAGCAGCATAGACAGGGGTAATCAGCCCCAGCATTTT
-,-,TRBV6-5,TRBJ2-3,CASKHRRTDTQYF,TGTGCCAGCAAGCACAGGAGGACAGATACGCAGTATTTT
-,-,TRBV5-1,TRBJ2-5,CASSAGLLAQETQYF,TGCGCCAGCAGCGCTGGTCTTCTCGCCCAAGAGACCCAGTACTTC
-,-,TRBV6-2/TRBV6-3,TRBJ2-7,CASSYSASSYEQYF,TGTGCCAGCAGTTACTCGGCTAGCTCCTACGAGCAGTACTTC
once,-,TRBV19,TRBJ1-2,CASSKSYGYTF,TGTGCCAGTAGTAAAAGCTATGGCTACACCTTC
few,TRBD1,TRBV6-4,TRBJ2-3,CASSDGGTGGDTQYF,TGTGCCAGCAGTGATGGGGGGACAGGGGGAGATACGCAGTATTTT
-,-,TRBV5-4,TRBJ1-6,CASTREGSYNSPLHF,TGTGCCAGCACCCGGGAGGGGTCCTATAATTCACCCCTCCACTTT
-,-,TRBV3-1/TRBV3-2,TRBJ1-2,CASSFRSFYGYTF,TGTGCCAGCAGCTTCCGATCGTTCTATGGCTACACCTTC